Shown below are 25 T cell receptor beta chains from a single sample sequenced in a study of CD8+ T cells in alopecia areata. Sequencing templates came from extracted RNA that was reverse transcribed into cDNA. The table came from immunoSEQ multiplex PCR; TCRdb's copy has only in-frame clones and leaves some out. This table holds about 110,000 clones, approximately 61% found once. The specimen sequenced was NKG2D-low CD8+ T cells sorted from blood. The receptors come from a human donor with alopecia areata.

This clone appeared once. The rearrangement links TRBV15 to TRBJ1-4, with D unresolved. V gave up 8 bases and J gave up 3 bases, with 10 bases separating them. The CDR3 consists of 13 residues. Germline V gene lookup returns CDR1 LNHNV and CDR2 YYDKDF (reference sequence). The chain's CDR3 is CATQTLANEKLFF. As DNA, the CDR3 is TGTGCCACCCAGACACTGGCTAATGAAAAACTGTTTTTT.

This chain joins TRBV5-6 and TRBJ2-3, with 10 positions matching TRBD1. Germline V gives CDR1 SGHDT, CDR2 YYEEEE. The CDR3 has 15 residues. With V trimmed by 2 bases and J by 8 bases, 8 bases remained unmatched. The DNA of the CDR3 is TGTGCCAGCAGCTTTGGGACAGGGGCTCTTCGTACGCAGTATTTT. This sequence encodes CASSFGTGALRTQYF.

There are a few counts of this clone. CDR3 residues: CASRDREASYNEQFF. CDR3 nucleotides: TGCGCCAGCAGGGACAGGGAGGCATCCTACAATGAGCAGTTCTTC. The chain joins TRBV4-1 to TRBJ2-1; 8 nucleotides align to TRBD1. The CDR3 is 15 amino acids. Trimming at V came to 6 bases and at J to 1 base, leaving 5 bases not matched to a gene. Germline V gene data show CDR1 as MGHRA and CDR2 as YSYEKL.

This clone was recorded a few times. The CDR3, as DNA: TGTGCCAGTAGTGAGACTAGCGGGGAGTACAATGAGCAGTTCTTC. Translation gives CASSETSGEYNEQFF. This chain links TRBV19 with TRBJ2-1; TRBD2 matches at 11 bases. CDR3 length: 15 amino acids. V was clipped by 5 bases and J by 4 bases; unmatched bases: 4. In germline, CDR1 is LNHDA, CDR2 SQIVND (reference sequence).

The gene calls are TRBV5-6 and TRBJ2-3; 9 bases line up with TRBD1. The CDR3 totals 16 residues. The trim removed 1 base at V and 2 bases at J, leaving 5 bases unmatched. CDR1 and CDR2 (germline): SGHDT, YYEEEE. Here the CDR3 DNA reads TGTGCCAGCAGCTTGAGAGACAGGGGGTTCACAGATACGCAGTATTTT. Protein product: CASSLRDRGFTDTQYF.

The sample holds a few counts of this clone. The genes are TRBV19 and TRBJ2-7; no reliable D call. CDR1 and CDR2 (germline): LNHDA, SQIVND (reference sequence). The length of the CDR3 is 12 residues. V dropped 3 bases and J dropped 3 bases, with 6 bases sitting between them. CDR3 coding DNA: TGTGCCAGTAGTATTTCGGGCTACGAGCAGTACTTC. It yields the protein CASSISGYEQYF.

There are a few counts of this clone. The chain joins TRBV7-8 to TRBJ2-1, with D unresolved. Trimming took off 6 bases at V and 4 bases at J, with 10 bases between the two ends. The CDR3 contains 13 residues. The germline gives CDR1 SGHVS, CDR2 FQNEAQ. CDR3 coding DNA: TGTGCCAGCAGAACTTCCGGGTACAATGAGCAGTTCTTC. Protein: CASRTSGYNEQFF.

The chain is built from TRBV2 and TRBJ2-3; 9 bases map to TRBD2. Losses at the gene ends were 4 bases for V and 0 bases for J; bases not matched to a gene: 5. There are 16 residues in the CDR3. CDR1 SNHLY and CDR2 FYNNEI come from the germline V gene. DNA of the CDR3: TGTGCCAGCAGTGGTTCTAGCGGGACTAGCACAGATACGCAGTATTTT. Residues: CASSGSSGTSTDTQYF.

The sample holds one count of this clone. The CDR3 bases are TGTGCCAGCAGTGATACAGACCGAAACTATGGCTACACCTTC. Translated, it gives CASSDTDRNYGYTF. The V gene is TRBV25-1, the J gene TRBJ1-2; D is unclear. Germline CDR1 reads MGHDK; CDR2 reads SYGVNS. Trimming took off 3 bases at V and 2 bases at J, with 10 bases between the two ends. The CDR3 contains 14 residues.

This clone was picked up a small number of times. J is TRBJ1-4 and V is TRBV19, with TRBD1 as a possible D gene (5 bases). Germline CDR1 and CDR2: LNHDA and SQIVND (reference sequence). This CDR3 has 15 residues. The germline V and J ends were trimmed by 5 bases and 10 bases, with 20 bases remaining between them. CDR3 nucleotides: TGTGCCAGTAGTGCCCTATTCTGGGGGGTCGGAAAACTGTTTTTT. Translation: CASSALFWGVGKLFF.

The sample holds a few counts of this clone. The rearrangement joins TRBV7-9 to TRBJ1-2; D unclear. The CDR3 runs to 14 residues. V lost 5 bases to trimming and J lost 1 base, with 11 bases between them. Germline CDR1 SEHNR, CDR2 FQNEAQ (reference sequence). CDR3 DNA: TGTGCCAGCAGCCCTCCGGGAGTTAACTATGGCTACACCTTC. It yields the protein CASSPPGVNYGYTF.

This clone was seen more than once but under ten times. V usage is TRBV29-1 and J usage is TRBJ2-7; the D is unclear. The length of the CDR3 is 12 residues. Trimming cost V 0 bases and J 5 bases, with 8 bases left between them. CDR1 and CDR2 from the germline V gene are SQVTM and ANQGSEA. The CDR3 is CSVEDLSDEQYF. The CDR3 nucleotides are TGCAGCGTTGAAGATCTATCGGACGAGCAGTACTTC.

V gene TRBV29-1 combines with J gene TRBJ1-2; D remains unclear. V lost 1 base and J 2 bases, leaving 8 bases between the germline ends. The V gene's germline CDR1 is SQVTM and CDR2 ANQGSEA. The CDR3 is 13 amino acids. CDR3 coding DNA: TGCAGCGTTGAAGCCAGATACAACTATGGCTACACCTTC. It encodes CSVEARYNYGYTF.

The CDR3, as DNA: TGCGCCAGCCCTCCCCTCTCACAGACGAGCTCCTACAATGAGCAGTTCTTC. It codes for CASPPLSQTSSYNEQFF. The rearrangement links TRBV10-1 to TRBJ2-1; D is uncertain. Trimming left V 8 bases short and J 0 bases short, with 20 bases between. The CDR3 is 17 amino acids. Germline V CDR1 and CDR2: WNHNN, SYGVQD (reference sequence).

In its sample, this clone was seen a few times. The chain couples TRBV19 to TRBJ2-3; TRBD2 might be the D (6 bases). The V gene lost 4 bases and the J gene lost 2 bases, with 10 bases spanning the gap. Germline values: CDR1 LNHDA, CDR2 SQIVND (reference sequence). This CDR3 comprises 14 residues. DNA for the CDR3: TGTGCCAGTAGTAGATCGGACTACACAGATACGCAGTATTTT. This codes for CASSRSDYTDTQYF.

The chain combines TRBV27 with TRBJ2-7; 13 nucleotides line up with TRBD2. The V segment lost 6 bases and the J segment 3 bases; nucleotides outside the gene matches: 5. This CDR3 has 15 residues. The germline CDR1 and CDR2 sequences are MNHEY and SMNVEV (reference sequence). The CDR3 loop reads CASSWTSGSFYEQYF. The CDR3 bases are TGTGCCAGCAGCTGGACTAGCGGGAGTTTCTACGAGCAGTACTTC.

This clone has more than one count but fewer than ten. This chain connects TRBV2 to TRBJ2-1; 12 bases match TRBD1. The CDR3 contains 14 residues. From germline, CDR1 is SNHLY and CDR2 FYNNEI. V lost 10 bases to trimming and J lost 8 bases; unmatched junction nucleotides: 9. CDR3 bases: TGTGCCAATCCACCGGGACAGGGGGCCCATGAGCAGTTCTTC. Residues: CANPPGQGAHEQFF. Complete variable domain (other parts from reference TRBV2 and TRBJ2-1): EPEVTQTPSHQVTQMGQEVILRCVPISNHLYFYWYRQILGQKVEFLVSFYNNEISEKSEIFDDQFSVERPDGSNFTLKIRSTKLEDSAMYFCANPPGQGAHEQFFGPGTRLTVL.

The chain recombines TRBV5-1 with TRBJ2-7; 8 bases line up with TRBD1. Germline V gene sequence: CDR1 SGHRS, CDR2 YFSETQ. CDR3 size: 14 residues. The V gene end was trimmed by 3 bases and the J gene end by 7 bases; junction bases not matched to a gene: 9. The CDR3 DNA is TGCGCCAGCAGCTCCGGGACAGGTTCCTCTGAGCAGTACTTC. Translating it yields CASSSGTGSSEQYF.

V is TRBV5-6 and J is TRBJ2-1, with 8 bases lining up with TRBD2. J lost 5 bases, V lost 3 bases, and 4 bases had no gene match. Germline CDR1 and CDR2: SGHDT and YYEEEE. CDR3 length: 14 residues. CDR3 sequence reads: CASSSGLEHNEQFF. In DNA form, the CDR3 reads TGTGCCAGCAGCTCGGGACTAGAACACAATGAGCAGTTCTTC.

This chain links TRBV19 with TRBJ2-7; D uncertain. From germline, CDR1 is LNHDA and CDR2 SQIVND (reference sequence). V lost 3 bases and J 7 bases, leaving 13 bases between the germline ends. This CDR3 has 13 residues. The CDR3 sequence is CASSIPGLVEQYF. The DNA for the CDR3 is TGTGCCAGTAGTATCCCCGGATTAGTGGAGCAGTACTTC.

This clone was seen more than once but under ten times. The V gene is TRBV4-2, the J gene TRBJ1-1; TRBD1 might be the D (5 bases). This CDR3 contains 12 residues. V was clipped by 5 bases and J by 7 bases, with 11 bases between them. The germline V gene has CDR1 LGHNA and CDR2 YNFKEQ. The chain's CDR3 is CASSVLQGEAFF. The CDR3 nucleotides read TGTGCCAGCAGCGTCCTCCAGGGTGAAGCTTTCTTT.

Here the CDR3 reads CASSSVGTAQPQHF. The CDR3, as DNA: TGTGCCAGCAGCTCCGTCGGGACAGCTCAGCCCCAGCATTTT. This chain uses TRBV5-6 with TRBJ1-5, with 7 bases aligning to TRBD1. The germline V gene encodes CDR1 SGHDT and CDR2 YYEEEE. The J segment lost 6 bases and the V segment lost 3 bases, leaving 6 bases of the junction unmatched. This CDR3 contains 14 residues.

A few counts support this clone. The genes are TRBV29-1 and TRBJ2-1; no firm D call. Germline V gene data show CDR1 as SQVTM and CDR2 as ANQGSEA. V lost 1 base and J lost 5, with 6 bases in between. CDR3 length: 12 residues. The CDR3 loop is CSVEGLHNEQFF. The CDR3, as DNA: TGCAGCGTTGAAGGGCTTCACAATGAGCAGTTCTTC.

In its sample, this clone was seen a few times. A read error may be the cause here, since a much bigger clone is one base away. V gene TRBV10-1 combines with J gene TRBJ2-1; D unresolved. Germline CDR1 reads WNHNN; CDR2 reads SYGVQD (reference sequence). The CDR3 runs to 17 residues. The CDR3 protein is CPSRPLSQTSSYNEQFF. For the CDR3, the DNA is TGCCCCAGCCGTCCCCTCTCACAGACGAGCTCCTACAATGAGCAGTTCTTC.

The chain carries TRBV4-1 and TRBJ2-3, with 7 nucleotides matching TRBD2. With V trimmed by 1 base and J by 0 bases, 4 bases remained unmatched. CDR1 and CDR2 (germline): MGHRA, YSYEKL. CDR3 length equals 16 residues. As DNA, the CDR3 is TGCGCCAGCAGCCAAGGCCTAGCGGCTAGCACAGATACGCAGTATTTT. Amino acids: CASSQGLAASTDTQYF.